This T cell receptor beta chain originates from a study of PD-1 blockade in mismatch repair-deficient tumors. Worth noting for this clone: The antigen is undetermined.

Profiled with immunoSEQ multiplex PCR; TCRdb holds only in-frame clones, not every one. The sample contains tens of thousands of clones, over 70% of which appear only once. V was cut by 1 base and J by 3 bases, with 4 bases left in between. This CDR3 region has 12 residues. CDR1 and CDR2 (germline): SGHAT, FQNNGV. Findings and caveats of the study: Rapid post-treatment expansion, then contraction, generally preceding radiologic response, marked tumor-resident clones.

The starting material was peripheral blood, obtained 12 weeks after starting pembrolizumab. V and J are TRBV11-2 and TRBJ2-7, with no clear D. The sequence came from an adult with mismatch repair-deficient cancer. The CDR3 coding sequence is TGTGCCAGCAGCTTAGCCGTCTACGAGCAGTACTTC. Translated: CASSLAVYEQYF. The full variable domain, with the rest looked up from reference TRBV11-2 and TRBJ2-7, is EAGVAQSPRYKIIEKRQSVAFWCNPISGHATLYWYQQILGQGPKLLIQFQNNGVVDDSQLPKDRFSAERLKGVDSTLKIQPAKLEDSAVYLCASSLAVYEQYFGPGTRLTVT.